This T cell receptor beta chain stems from a study of T cells in narcolepsy. This CDR3 is built from 14 residues. From germline, CDR1 is LNHDA and CDR2 SQIVND (reference sequence). V lost 3 bases and J 4 bases, leaving 12 bases between the germline ends. Clones were read by immunoSEQ multiplex PCR, and TCRdb kept only the in-frame ones, dropping some. The sample has over 15,000 clones; 85% to 90% are singletons. This sequence originates from a human donor in good health. V and J are TRBV19 and TRBJ2-5; weak D call: TRBD1 (6 bases). The sequenced sample was memory (CD45RA-) CD4+ T cells from blood. The CDR3 is CASSIGTFPETQYF. CDR3 coding DNA: TGTGCCAGTAGTATCGGGACATTTCCAGAGACCCAGTACTTC.